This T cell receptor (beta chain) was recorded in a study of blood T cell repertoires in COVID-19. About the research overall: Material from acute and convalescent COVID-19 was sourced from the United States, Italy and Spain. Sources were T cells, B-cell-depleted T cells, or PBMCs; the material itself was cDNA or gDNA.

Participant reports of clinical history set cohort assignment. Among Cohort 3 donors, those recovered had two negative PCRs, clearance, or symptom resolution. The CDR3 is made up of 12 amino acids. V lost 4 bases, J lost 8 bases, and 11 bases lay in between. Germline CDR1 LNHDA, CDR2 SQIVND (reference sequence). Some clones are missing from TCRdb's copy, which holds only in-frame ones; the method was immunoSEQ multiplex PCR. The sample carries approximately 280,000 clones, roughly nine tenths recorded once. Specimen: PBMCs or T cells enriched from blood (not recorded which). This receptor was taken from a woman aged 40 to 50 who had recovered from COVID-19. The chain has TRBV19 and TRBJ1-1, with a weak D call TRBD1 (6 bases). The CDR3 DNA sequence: TGTGCCAGTAGTACAGGGGCGTCCGAAGCTTTCTTT. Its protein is CASSTGASEAFF.